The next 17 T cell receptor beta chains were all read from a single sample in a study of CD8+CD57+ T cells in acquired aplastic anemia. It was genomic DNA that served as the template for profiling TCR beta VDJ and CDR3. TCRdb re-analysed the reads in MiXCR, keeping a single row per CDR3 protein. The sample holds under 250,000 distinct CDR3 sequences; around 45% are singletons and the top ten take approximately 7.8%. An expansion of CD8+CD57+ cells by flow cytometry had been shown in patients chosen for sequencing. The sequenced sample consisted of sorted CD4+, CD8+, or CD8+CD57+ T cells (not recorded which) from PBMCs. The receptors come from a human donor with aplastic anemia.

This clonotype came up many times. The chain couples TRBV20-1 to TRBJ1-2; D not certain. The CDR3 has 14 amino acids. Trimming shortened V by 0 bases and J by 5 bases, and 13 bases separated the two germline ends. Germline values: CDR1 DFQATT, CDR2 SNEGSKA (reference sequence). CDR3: CSARDFGVLYGYTF. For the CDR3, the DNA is TGCAGTGCTAGAGATTTTGGGGTTTTATATGGCTACACCTTC.

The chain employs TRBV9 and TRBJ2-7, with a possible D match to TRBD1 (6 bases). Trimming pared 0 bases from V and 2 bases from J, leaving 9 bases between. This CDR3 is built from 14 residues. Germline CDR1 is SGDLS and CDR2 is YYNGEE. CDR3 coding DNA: TGTGCCAGCAGCGTAGTGGGACAAACCTACGAGCAGTACTTC. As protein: CASSVVGQTYEQYF.

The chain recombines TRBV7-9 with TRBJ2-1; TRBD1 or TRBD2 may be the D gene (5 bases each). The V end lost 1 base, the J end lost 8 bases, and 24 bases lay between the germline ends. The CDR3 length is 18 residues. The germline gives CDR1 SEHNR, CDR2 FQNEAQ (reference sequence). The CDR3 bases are TGTGCCAGCAGCTTAGTTCAAGGGTCGGGGCCGAGAGGCGATGAGCAGTTCTTC. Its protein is CASSLVQGSGPRGDEQFF.

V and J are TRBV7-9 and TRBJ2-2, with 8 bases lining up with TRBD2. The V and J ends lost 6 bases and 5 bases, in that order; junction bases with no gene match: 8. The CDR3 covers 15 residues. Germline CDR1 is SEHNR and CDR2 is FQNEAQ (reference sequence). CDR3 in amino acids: CASRNGGEVTGELFF. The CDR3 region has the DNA TGTGCCAGCAGGAACGGGGGGGAGGTGACCGGGGAGCTGTTTTTT.

CDR3 protein: CASSPRQGGGYTF. For the CDR3, the DNA is TGTGCCAGCAGCCCCCGACAGGGGGGAGGCTACACCTTC. V usage is TRBV3-1 and J usage is TRBJ1-2; TRBD1 aligns across 9 bases. Losses at the gene ends were 4 bases for V and 8 bases for J; bases not matched to a gene: 5. The germline V gene encodes CDR1 LGHDT and CDR2 YNNKEL (reference sequence). The CDR3 is 13 residues long.

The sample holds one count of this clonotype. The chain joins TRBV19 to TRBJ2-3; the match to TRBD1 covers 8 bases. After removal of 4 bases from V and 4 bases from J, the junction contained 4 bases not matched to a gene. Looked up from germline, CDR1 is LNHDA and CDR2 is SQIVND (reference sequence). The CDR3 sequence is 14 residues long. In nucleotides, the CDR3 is TGTGCCAGTAGTAACGGACAGGGCTCAGATACGCAGTATTTT. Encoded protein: CASSNGQGSDTQYF.

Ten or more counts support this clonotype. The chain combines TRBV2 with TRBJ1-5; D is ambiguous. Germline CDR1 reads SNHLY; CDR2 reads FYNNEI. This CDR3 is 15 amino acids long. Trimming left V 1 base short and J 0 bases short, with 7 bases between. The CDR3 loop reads CASSEGTNSNQPQHF. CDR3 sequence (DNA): TGTGCCAGCAGTGAAGGGACGAATAGCAATCAGCCCCAGCATTTT.

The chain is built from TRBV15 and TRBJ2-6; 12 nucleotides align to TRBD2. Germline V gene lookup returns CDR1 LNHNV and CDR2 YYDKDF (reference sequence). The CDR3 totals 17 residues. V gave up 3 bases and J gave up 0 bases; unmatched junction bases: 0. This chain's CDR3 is CATSRGLAGSGANVLTF. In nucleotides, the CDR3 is TGTGCCACCAGCAGGGGACTAGCGGGCTCTGGGGCCAACGTCCTGACTTTC. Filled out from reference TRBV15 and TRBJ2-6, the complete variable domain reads DAMVIQNPRYQVTQFGKPVTLSCSQTLNHNVMYWYQQKSSQAPKLLFHYYDKDFNNEADTPDNFQSRRPNTSFCFLDIRSPGLGDTAMYLCATSRGLAGSGANVLTFGAGSRLTVL.

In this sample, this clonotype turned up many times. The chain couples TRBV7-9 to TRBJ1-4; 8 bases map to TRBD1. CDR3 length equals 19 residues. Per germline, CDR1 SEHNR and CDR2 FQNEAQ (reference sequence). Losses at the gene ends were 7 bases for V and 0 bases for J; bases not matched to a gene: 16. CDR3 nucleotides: TGTGCCAGCACCAACTACGGACAGGGACCCGCTGCAACTAATGAAAAACTGTTTTTT. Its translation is CASTNYGQGPAATNEKLFF.

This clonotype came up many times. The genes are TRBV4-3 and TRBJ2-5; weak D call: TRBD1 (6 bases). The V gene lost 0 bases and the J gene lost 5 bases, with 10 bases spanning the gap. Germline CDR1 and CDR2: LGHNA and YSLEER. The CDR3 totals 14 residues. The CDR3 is CASSQDRGSETQYF. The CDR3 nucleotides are TGCGCCAGCAGCCAAGACAGGGGCTCGGAGACCCAGTACTTC.

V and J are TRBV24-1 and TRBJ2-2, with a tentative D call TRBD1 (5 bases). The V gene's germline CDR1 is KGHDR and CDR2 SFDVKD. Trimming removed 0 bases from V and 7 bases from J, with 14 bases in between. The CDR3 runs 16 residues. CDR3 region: CATSDLTYGAVGELFF. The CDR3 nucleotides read TGTGCCACCAGTGATTTGACGTATGGGGCGGTCGGGGAGCTGTTTTTT.

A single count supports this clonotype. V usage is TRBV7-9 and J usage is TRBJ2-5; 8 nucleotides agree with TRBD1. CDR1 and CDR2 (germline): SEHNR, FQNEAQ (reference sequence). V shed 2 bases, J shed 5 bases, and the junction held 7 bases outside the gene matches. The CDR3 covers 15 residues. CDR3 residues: CASSLLPGQDETQYF. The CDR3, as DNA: TGTGCCAGCAGCTTACTTCCGGGACAGGACGAGACCCAGTACTTC.

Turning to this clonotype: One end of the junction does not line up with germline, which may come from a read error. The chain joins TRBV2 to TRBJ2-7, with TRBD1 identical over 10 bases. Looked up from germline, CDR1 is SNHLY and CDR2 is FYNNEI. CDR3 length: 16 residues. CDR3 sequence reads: CASGEIRDRGTYEQYF. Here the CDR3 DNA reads TGTGCCAGCGGTGAAATTAGGGACAGGGGTACCTACGAGCAGTACTTC. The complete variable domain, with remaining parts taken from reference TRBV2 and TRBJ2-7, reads EPEVTQTPSHQVTQMGQEVILRCVPISNHLYFYWYRQILGQKVEFLVSFYNNEISEKSEIFDDQFSVERPDGSNFTLKIRSTKLEDSAMYFCASGEIRDRGTYEQYFGPGTRLTVT.

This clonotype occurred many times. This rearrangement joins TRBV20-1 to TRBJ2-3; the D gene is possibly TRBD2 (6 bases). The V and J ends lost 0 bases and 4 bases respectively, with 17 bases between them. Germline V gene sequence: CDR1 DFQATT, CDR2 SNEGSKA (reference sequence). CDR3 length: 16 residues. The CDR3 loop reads CSARDTVTGDADTQYF. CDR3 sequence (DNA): TGCAGTGCTAGAGATACAGTGACGGGAGACGCAGATACGCAGTATTTT.

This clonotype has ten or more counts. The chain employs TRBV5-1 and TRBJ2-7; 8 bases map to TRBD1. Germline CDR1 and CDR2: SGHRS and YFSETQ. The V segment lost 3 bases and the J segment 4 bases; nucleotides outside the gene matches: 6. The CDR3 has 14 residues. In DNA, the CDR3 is TGCGCCAGCAGCTCTTGGACAGGGAAGTACGAGCAGTACTTC. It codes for CASSSWTGKYEQYF.

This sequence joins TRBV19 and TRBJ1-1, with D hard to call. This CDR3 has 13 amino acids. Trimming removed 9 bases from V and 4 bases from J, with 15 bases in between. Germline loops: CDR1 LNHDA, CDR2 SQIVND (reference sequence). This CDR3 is CASRVSVSTEAFF. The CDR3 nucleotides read TGTGCCAGCAGAGTTAGCGTAAGCACTGAAGCTTTCTTT.

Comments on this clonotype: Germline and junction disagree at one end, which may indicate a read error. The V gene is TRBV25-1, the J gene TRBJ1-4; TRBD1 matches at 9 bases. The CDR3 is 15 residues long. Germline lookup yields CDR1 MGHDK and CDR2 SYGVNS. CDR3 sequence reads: CASSEGGQGERKLFF. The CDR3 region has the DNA TGTGCCAGCAGTGAAGGGGGACAGGGTGAAAGAAAATTGTTTTTT.